This T cell receptor beta chain emerged from a study of blood T cells in healthy people across ages. It was with a sample-barcoded 5' primer and a J-beta primer mix that a second PCR of roughly 7 to 12 cycles was run. Each CDR3 protein gets one entry after TCRdb re-called the 5' RACE reads with MiXCR. The sample includes hundreds of thousands of distinct CDR3 sequences, approximately 60% of them seen just once. Looked up from germline, CDR1 is SQVTM and CDR2 is ANQGSEA. V lost 5 bases to trimming and J lost 7 bases, with 17 bases between them. CDR3 length equals 13 residues. The chain links TRBV29-1 to TRBJ1-2; D not certain. The clonotype comes from a middle-aged man in good health. The sequencing input was blood. CDR3 nucleotide sequence: TGCAGCGTTACCGGACTCTATCTCTCTGGCTACACCTTC. As protein: CSVTGLYLSGYTF.